The 16 T cell receptor beta chains listed next were all sequenced from one sample in a study of blood T cell repertoires in COVID-19. The data were produced by immunoSEQ multiplex PCR, yet TCRdb's version contains in-frame clones alone and is incomplete. The repertoire has tens of thousands of clones, about 84% of them found once; the top ten carry roughly 15%. The sequencing input was peripheral blood. All receptors come from a human donor in a cohort sampled during active COVID-19.

The chain recombines TRBV30 with TRBJ1-2, with D perhaps matching TRBD1 (6 bases). Trimming took off 3 bases at V and 7 bases at J, with 15 bases between the two ends. Germline lookup yields CDR1 GTSNPN and CDR2 SVGIG (reference sequence). The CDR3 totals 13 residues. CDR3 residues: CAWRPTGVGGYTF. CDR3 nucleotide sequence: TGTGCCTGGAGGCCGACAGGAGTTGGTGGCTACACCTTC. Together with reference TRBV30 and TRBJ1-2, the CDR3 gives the full variable domain: SQTIHQWPATLVQPVGSPLSLECTVEGTSNPNLYWYRQAAGRGLQLLFYSVGIGQISSEVPQNLSASRPQDRQFILSSKKLLLSDSGFYLCAWRPTGVGGYTFGSGTRLTVV.

The CDR3 bases are TGTGCCAGCAGCTTTGCGGGAGGGACAGATACGCAGTATTTT. Its translation is CASSFAGGTDTQYF. V usage is TRBV11-3 and J usage is TRBJ2-3; TRBD2 matches 9 bases. CDR3 length: 14 residues. After removal of 3 bases from V and 3 bases from J, the junction contained 1 base not matched to a gene. Looked up from germline, CDR1 is SGHNT and CDR2 is YENEEA.

The chain uses TRBV14 and TRBJ1-1; 8 nucleotides match TRBD1. CDR3 length: 14 amino acids. J lost 4 bases, V lost 0 bases, and 1 base had no gene match. Germline V gives CDR1 SGHDN, CDR2 FVKESK. In DNA form, the CDR3 reads TGTGCCAGCAGCCAAGACAGGGGGCTCACTGAAGCTTTCTTT. It encodes CASSQDRGLTEAFF.

The rearrangement links TRBV5-1 to TRBJ2-7; TRBD2 agrees at 7 bases. The germline CDR1 and CDR2 sequences are SGHRS and YFSETQ. V dropped 4 bases and J dropped 0; count of bases not matched to a gene: 16. This CDR3 is 18 amino acids long. CDR3 in DNA: TGCGCCAGCAGCATTTCTCTTCAAGCGGGGACCAACTCCTACGAGCAGTACTTC. Protein product: CASSISLQAGTNSYEQYF.

This clone was seen only a few times. The chain links TRBV2 to TRBJ1-5, with 7 bases aligning to TRBD1. The germline CDR1 and CDR2 sequences are SNHLY and FYNNEI. The V and J ends lost 4 bases and 0 bases, in that order; junction bases with no gene match: 6. The CDR3 has 16 residues. CDR3 DNA sequence: TGTGCCAGCAGTGGGACAGGAGGATATAGCAATCAGCCCCAGCATTTT. Its protein is CASSGTGGYSNQPQHF.

The chain carries TRBV19 and TRBJ2-3; TRBD2 is a possible D gene (5 bases). CDR1 LNHDA and CDR2 SQIVND come from the germline V gene (reference sequence). The CDR3 length is 14 residues. Trimming took 5 bases from V and 4 from J, leaving 13 bases between them. This CDR3 reads CASSAPDFPDTQYF. The CDR3 region has the DNA TGTGCCAGTAGTGCCCCGGACTTTCCAGATACGCAGTATTTT.

The chain's CDR3 is CASSLQGQGDSKQYF. CDR3 nucleotide sequence: TGTGCCAGCAGTTTACAGGGTCAGGGTGATTCTAAGCAGTACTTC. This chain joins TRBV28 and TRBJ2-7; D possibly corresponds to TRBD1 (5 bases). The CDR3 totals 15 residues. Germline CDR1 is MDHEN and CDR2 is SYDVKM. V lost 2 bases to trimming and J lost 8 bases, with 19 bases between them.

This chain uses TRBV11-2 with TRBJ2-1, with 7 bases aligning to TRBD1. Germline V CDR1 and CDR2: SGHAT, FQNNGV. This CDR3 contains 14 residues. Trimming at V came to 5 bases and at J to 9 bases, leaving 10 bases not matched to a gene. CDR3 in DNA: TGTGCCAGCAGCCCAAACCCGGGACAGCTTGAGCAGTTCTTC. Translating gives CASSPNPGQLEQFF.

The rearrangement links TRBV5-1 to TRBJ2-3; 8 bases fit TRBD2. The J segment lost 6 bases and the V segment lost 4 bases, leaving 7 bases of the junction unmatched. The CDR3 is 14 amino acids. CDR1 and CDR2 (germline): SGHRS, YFSETQ. The CDR3 nucleotides read TGCGCCAGCAGCCCGGGGGGGCCTCTCGATACGCAGTATTTT. Amino acid sequence: CASSPGGPLDTQYF.

The chain combines TRBV27 with TRBJ1-5; the D is unclear. CDR3 length: 12 residues. V was cut by 7 bases and J by 7 bases, with 11 bases left in between. Germline lookup yields CDR1 MNHEY and CDR2 SMNVEV (reference sequence). The CDR3 loop reads CASKGGGQPQHF. For the CDR3, the DNA is TGTGCCAGCAAAGGCGGCGGGCAGCCCCAGCATTTT.

The chain couples TRBV7-9 to TRBJ2-2; TRBD2 aligns across 7 bases. V trimming: 5 bases; J trimming: 5 bases; junction bases outside the gene matches: 11. Germline CDR1 is SEHNR and CDR2 is FQNEAQ (reference sequence). The CDR3 length is 16 residues. In nucleotides, the CDR3 is TGTGCCAGCAGCCCTTCGGGGGGTTCGGGAACCGGGGAGCTGTTTTTT. Amino acid sequence: CASSPSGGSGTGELFF.

This chain uses TRBV5-4 with TRBJ1-1; D is uncertain. This CDR3 is 13 amino acids long. Germline CDR1 is SGHNT and CDR2 is YYREEE (reference sequence). V was trimmed by 2 bases and J by 0 bases, leaving 5 bases between them. The CDR3 bases are TGTGCCAGCAGCTTAGGAGTGAACACTGAAGCTTTCTTT. Its protein product is CASSLGVNTEAFF.

The chain couples TRBV7-9 to TRBJ1-4, with 7 bases aligning to TRBD1. Unmatched junction bases numbered 13, after V lost 5 bases and J lost 7 bases. Germline loops: CDR1 SEHNR, CDR2 FQNEAQ (reference sequence). The CDR3 sequence is 16 residues long. Written as DNA, the CDR3 is TGTGCCAGCAGCCCCCCTCGACAGGGATCAATTGAAAAACTGTTTTTT. Its translation: CASSPPRQGSIEKLFF.

The CDR3 reads CASSIDPARYEQYF. CDR3 nucleotides: TGTGCCAGTAGTATAGATCCTGCCAGGTACGAGCAGTACTTC. This chain connects TRBV19 to TRBJ2-7; D gene ambiguous. Germline CDR1 reads LNHDA; CDR2 reads SQIVND (reference sequence). V was shortened by 0 bases and J by 4 bases, with 10 bases between the two germline ends. This CDR3 has 14 residues.

The chain links TRBV28 to TRBJ1-2; a weak D match, TRBD1 (6 bases). Between the trimmed V and J ends, which lost 6 bases and 9 bases, there was a span of 23 bases. Germline assignment: CDR1 MDHEN and CDR2 SYDVKM. The CDR3 is 15 residues long. CDR3 nucleotides: TGTGCCAGCAGGAGCACAGGGACCAGATACGTTCGCTACACCTTC. This sequence encodes CASRSTGTRYVRYTF.

This rearrangement joins TRBV27 to TRBJ2-7; 8 bases fit TRBD1. This CDR3 is 13 amino acids long. Germline trimming cut 2 bases from V and 9 bases from J; bases unmatched to any gene: 6. Germline values: CDR1 MNHEY, CDR2 SMNVEV (reference sequence). CDR3 DNA sequence: TGTGCCAGCAGTTTACGGACAGGGACCACGCAGTACTTC. This encodes CASSLRTGTTQYF.